The 22 T cell receptor beta chains presented below share a single source sample, sequenced in a study of blood T cell repertoires in COVID-19. Only in-frame clones appear in the TCRdb table, and some are missing; sequencing was by immunoSEQ multiplex PCR. The sample carries more than 65,000 clones, 75% to 85% recorded once. Material: peripheral blood. These receptor sequences come from a woman aged 55-70 years with acute or convalescent COVID-19.

The chain carries TRBV20-1 and TRBJ2-2, with TRBD2 identical over 12 bases. The germline gives CDR1 DFQATT, CDR2 SNEGSKA (reference sequence). CDR3 length: 17 residues. J lost 7 bases, V lost 3 bases, and 12 bases had no gene match. In DNA form, the CDR3 reads TGCAGTGCTAGTGGGGCTAGCGGGGGGGCGCGGAGCGGGGAGCTGTTTTTT. Translation gives CSASGASGGARSGELFF.

The chain couples TRBV5-1 to TRBJ2-7, with TRBD1 matching over 8 bases. This CDR3 is built from 13 residues. The junction had 6 bases not matched to a gene; V was cut back by 6 bases and J by 4 bases. The germline V gene encodes CDR1 SGHRS and CDR2 YFSETQ. DNA of the CDR3: TGCGCCAGCACGGCTGGACAGGGATACGAGCAGTACTTC. It yields the protein CASTAGQGYEQYF.

This chain links TRBV15 with TRBJ1-5, with D unresolved. The germline CDR1 and CDR2 sequences are LNHNV and YYDKDF (reference sequence). The CDR3 spans 12 residues. The V and J ends lost 1 base and 7 bases respectively, with 5 bases between them. CDR3 in DNA: TGTGCCACCAGCAGAGTTTCGCAGCCCCAGCATTTT. Its protein is CATSRVSQPQHF.

This chain uses TRBV19 with TRBJ2-5, with 9 positions matching TRBD1. Trimming at V came to 5 bases and at J to 4 bases, leaving 5 bases not matched to a gene. CDR1 is LNHDA and CDR2 is SQIVND in the germline V gene (reference sequence). CDR3 size: 14 residues. The CDR3 nucleotides are TGTGCCAGTAGTGGTTGGACAGGGGCAGAGACCCAGTACTTC. Translation gives CASSGWTGAETQYF.

This chain uses TRBV28 with TRBJ2-1, with 10 bases aligning to TRBD2. The trim removed 3 bases at V and 8 bases at J, leaving 7 bases unmatched. CDR3 size: 15 residues. Germline CDR1 and CDR2: MDHEN and SYDVKM. The CDR3 here is CASSFPGLASYEQFF. The CDR3 DNA reads as TGTGCCAGCAGTTTTCCGGGACTAGCGAGCTATGAGCAGTTCTTC.

The chain joins TRBV28 to TRBJ2-3, with TRBD2 matching 7 bases. Trimming took 4 bases from V and 0 from J; bases not matched to a gene: 13. This CDR3 region has 18 residues. The germline V gene encodes CDR1 MDHEN and CDR2 SYDVKM. This CDR3 reads CASSSTGFGGVSTDTQYF. In DNA form, the CDR3 reads TGTGCCAGCAGTTCTACAGGTTTTGGGGGGGTCAGCACAGATACGCAGTATTTT.

The CDR3 spells CASSLTGGYGYTF. The CDR3 nucleotides read TGTGCCAGCAGTCTAACAGGGGGGTATGGCTACACCTTC. V and J are TRBV6-5 and TRBJ1-2, with 8 bases identical to TRBD1. This CDR3 comprises 13 residues. Germline lookup yields CDR1 MNHEY and CDR2 SVGAGI. Losses at the gene ends were 5 bases for V and 5 bases for J; bases not matched to a gene: 4.

This rearrangement joins TRBV7-9 to TRBJ2-3, with D maybe TRBD2 (5 bases). V lost 3 bases and J 5 bases, leaving 15 bases between the germline ends. The germline gives CDR1 SEHNR, CDR2 FQNEAQ (reference sequence). The CDR3 spans 15 residues. The CDR3 region has the DNA TGTGCCAGCAGCTTGTTGCCCCCACGGGAAGATACGCAGTATTTT. This sequence encodes CASSLLPPREDTQYF. Based on the CDR3 plus reference TRBV7-9 and TRBJ2-3, the full variable domain is DTGVSQNPRHKITKRGQNVTFRCDPISEHNRLYWYRQTLGQGPEFLTYFQNEAQLEKSRLLSDRFSAERPKGSFSTLEIQRTEQGDSAMYLCASSLLPPREDTQYFGPGTRLTVL.

V usage is TRBV28 and J usage is TRBJ2-5; TRBD1 matches 8 bases. The CDR3 runs 15 residues. V lost 5 bases and J lost 5; bases outside the gene matches: 10. CDR1 MDHEN and CDR2 SYDVKM come from the germline V gene. The chain's CDR3 is CASSVPRTGSETQYF. The CDR3 DNA is TGTGCCAGCAGTGTACCCCGGACAGGGTCCGAGACCCAGTACTTC. Full variable domain (remainder filled in from reference TRBV28 and TRBJ2-5): DVKVTQSSRYLVKRTGEKVFLECVQDMDHENMFWYRQDPGLGLRLIYFSYDVKMKEKGDIPEGYSVSREKKERFSLILESASTNQTSMYLCASSVPRTGSETQYFGPGTRLLVL.

This chain connects TRBV2 to TRBJ2-3; D is perhaps TRBD2 (5 bases). Trimming shortened V by 7 bases and J by 5 bases, and 10 bases separated the two germline ends. CDR1 SNHLY and CDR2 FYNNEI come from the germline V gene. The CDR3 runs 12 residues. The CDR3 DNA reads TGTGCCAGCATCGAGGCGGGAGATACGCAGTATTTT. Protein product: CASIEAGDTQYF.

The chain couples TRBV6-1 to TRBJ2-3, with 7 bases aligning to TRBD2. V lost 4 bases, J lost 4 bases, and 23 bases stayed unmatched. CDR1 is MNHNS and CDR2 is SASEGT in the germline V gene. The CDR3 is made up of 20 amino acids. CDR3 DNA: TGTGCCAGCAGTGGGGGATCACTAGCGACGTTCAAAATTCGACCAGATACGCAGTATTTT. Its translation is CASSGGSLATFKIRPDTQYF.

The J gene is TRBJ1-2, the V gene TRBV10-2; D is uncertain. CDR3 size: 11 residues. V dropped 4 bases and J dropped 5 bases, with 5 bases sitting between them. CDR1 and CDR2 from the germline V gene are WSHSY and SAAADI. The CDR3 reads CASSGGYGYTF. The CDR3 region has the DNA TGCGCCAGCAGTGGAGGTTATGGCTACACCTTC.

The chain recombines TRBV6-5 with TRBJ1-4; no firm D call. CDR3 length: 16 residues. Trimming took 3 bases from V and 4 from J, leaving 15 bases between them. Germline loops: CDR1 MNHEY, CDR2 SVGAGI. CDR3: CASSYRRPSGNEKLFF. The CDR3 DNA sequence: TGTGCCAGCAGTTATCGGAGACCGAGCGGTAATGAAAAACTGTTTTTT.

There are a few counts of this clone. V and J are TRBV7-9 and TRBJ2-1; D call uncertain. The V end was cut by 2 bases, the J end by 2 bases, with 10 bases between. This CDR3 comprises 15 residues. Germline-derived CDR1 and CDR2 are SEHNR and FQNEAQ (reference sequence). CDR3 protein: CASSLQVPTYNEQFF. As DNA, the CDR3 is TGTGCCAGCAGCTTACAGGTCCCAACCTACAATGAGCAGTTCTTC.

This chain links TRBV7-2 with TRBJ1-4; D is undetermined. Germline CDR1 and CDR2: SGHTA and FQGNSA. Trimming shortened V by 5 bases and J by 3 bases, and 7 bases separated the two germline ends. The CDR3 sequence is 13 residues long. The CDR3 DNA reads TGTGCCAGCAGCCCCCGGGCTAATGAAAAACTGTTTTTT. Its translation is CASSPRANEKLFF. The whole variable domain, filled in from reference TRBV7-2 and TRBJ1-4, reads GAGVSQSPSNKVTEKGKDVELRCDPISGHTALYWYRQSLGQGLEFLIYFQGNSAPDKSGLPSDRFSAERTGGSVSTLTIQRTQQEDSAVYLCASSPRANEKLFFGSGTQLSVL.

The rearrangement uses TRBV7-2 and TRBJ1-5, with D hard to call. The V end was cut by 1 base, the J end by 0 bases, with 7 bases between. The CDR3 has 15 amino acids. The germline gives CDR1 SGHTA, CDR2 FQGNSA. The CDR3 loop is CASSLGGFSNQPQHF. Written as DNA, the CDR3 is TGTGCCAGCAGCTTAGGAGGGTTTAGCAATCAGCCCCAGCATTTT.

As concerns this clone: An end of the junction does not agree with germline; a read error may underlie this. This sequence joins TRBV10-3 and TRBJ2-5, with 11 bases fitting TRBD2. This CDR3 is 14 amino acids long. Per the germline V gene, CDR1 is ENHRY and CDR2 is SYGVKD. The CDR3 region is CAIKVAGGQGTQYF. CDR3 in DNA: TGTGCCATCAAAGTAGCGGGGGGGCAAGGGACCCAGTACTTC.

The chain has TRBV5-1 and TRBJ2-3; a possible D gene is TRBD2 (5 bases). V shed 0 bases and J shed 4 bases, with 9 bases lying between them. The CDR3 has 14 amino acids. In germline, CDR1 is SGHRS, CDR2 YFSETQ. The CDR3 loop reads CASSLARDSDTQYF. The DNA for the CDR3 is TGCGCCAGCAGCTTGGCTCGGGATTCAGATACGCAGTATTTT.

This chain links TRBV5-1 with TRBJ2-3, with 7 bases aligning to TRBD1. The CDR3 is made up of 15 amino acids. The germline CDR1 and CDR2 sequences are SGHRS and YFSETQ. Losses at the gene ends were 4 bases for V and 2 bases for J; bases not matched to a gene: 7. The CDR3 loop is CASSAVQGSTDTQYF. The CDR3 region has the DNA TGCGCCAGCAGCGCGGTACAGGGGTCCACAGATACGCAGTATTTT. Supplemented by reference TRBV5-1 and TRBJ2-3, the full variable domain reads KAGVTQTPRYLIKTRGQQVTLSCSPISGHRSVSWYQQTPGQGLQFLFEYFSETQRNKGNFPGRFSGRQFSNSRSEMNVSTLELGDSALYLCASSAVQGSTDTQYFGPGTRLTVL.

This rearrangement joins TRBV3-1 (or the pseudogene TRBV3-2) to TRBJ1-2; no definite D call. This CDR3 comprises 14 residues. CDR1 LGHDT and CDR2 YNNKEL come from the germline V gene (reference sequence). Trimming left V 1 base short and J 3 bases short, with 9 bases between. The CDR3 reads CASSQAGRDYGYTF. The CDR3 nucleotides are TGTGCCAGCAGCCAAGCCGGCCGGGACTATGGCTACACCTTC.

This clone was picked up one time. The chain has TRBV6-1 and TRBJ2-3; 11 bases map to TRBD2. There are 17 residues in the CDR3. Germline V gives CDR1 MNHNS, CDR2 SASEGT. V lost 4 bases, J lost 6 bases, and 12 bases stayed unmatched. In nucleotides, the CDR3 is TGTGCCAGCAGTGGGCCCCTTAGCGGGGGGGCGGGTGATACGCAGTATTTT. Translation: CASSGPLSGGAGDTQYF.

This chain connects TRBV30 to TRBJ2-2, with D maybe TRBD2 (6 bases). The CDR3 contains 12 residues. CDR1 and CDR2 from the germline V gene are GTSNPN and SVGIG (reference sequence). The ends were cut back, 6 bases at V and 6 bases at J, with 11 bases in the middle. CDR3 in DNA: TGTGCCTGTGGCAGGGAGGCCGGGGAGCTGTTTTTT. Translated, it gives CACGREAGELFF.